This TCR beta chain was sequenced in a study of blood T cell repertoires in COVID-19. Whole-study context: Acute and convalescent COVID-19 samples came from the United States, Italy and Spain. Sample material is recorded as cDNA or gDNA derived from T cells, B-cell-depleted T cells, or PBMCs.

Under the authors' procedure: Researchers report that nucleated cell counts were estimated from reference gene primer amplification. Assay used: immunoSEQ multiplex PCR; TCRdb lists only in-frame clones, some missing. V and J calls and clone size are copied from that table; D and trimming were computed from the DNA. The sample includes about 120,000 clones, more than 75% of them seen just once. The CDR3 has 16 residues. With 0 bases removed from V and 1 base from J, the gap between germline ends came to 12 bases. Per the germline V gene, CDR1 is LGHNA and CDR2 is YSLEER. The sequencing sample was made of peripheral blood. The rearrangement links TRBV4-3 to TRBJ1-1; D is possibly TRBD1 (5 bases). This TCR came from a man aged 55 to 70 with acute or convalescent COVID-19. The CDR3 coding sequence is TGCGCCAGCAGCCAAGATTTTCAGGGTCAGAACACTGAAGCTTTCTTT. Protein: CASSQDFQGQNTEAFF.